The clone carrying this T cell receptor beta chain was observed a few times. The data stem from a study of breast tumors, draining lymph nodes, adjacent tissues. TCRdb re-called the multiplex PCR reads with MiXCR, one entry per CDR3 protein. The data hold roughly 100,000 distinct CDR3 sequences, with under 40% observed a single time. The V and J ends lost 4 bases and 4 bases, in that order; junction bases with no gene match: 5. The germline V gene has CDR1 SEHNR and CDR2 FQNEAQ (reference sequence). This CDR3 comprises 14 residues. The lymph nodes were axillary draining lymph nodes from breast cancer patients.

The V call is TRBV7-9, the J call TRBJ1-1, with 8 bases aligning to TRBD1. Sequences were obtained from axillary lymph node tissue. The sequence derives from a female donor with breast cancer. Some clones in this sample may be carry-over from other donors' samples. This chain's CDR3 is CASSSGGAGTEAFF. DNA of the CDR3: TGTGCCAGCAGCTCAGGGGGCGCCGGCACTGAAGCTTTCTTT.